Listed below are T cell receptor beta chains from one sample, sequenced in a study of CD8 T cells in Susac syndrome. TCRdb re-derived calls from the immunoSEQ multiplex PCR reads in MiXCR, one entry per CDR3 protein. Altogether over 150,000 distinct CDR3 sequences are present, 90% to 95% being singletons, with the ten largest covering approximately 0.099%. Source material: CD4+ T cells from PBMCs. The receptors were sampled from a human donor with Susac syndrome. Both conserved end residues are part of each CDR3. Fields, in order: D gene, clone size, J gene, V gene, CDR3 protein, CDR3 DNA. The D gene is left open where the match is weak. Clone size is not always given. Where it is, it says once, few, many or a class for expanded clones.

>-|-|TRBJ1-2|TRBV2
CASSEFSGDYGYTF
TGTGCCAGCAGTGAATTTTCAGGGGACTATGGCTACACCTTC
>-|-|TRBJ1-1|TRBV30
CAWSHTSDSMNTEAFF
TGTGCCTGGAGTCACACTTCGGACAGTATGAACACTGAAGCTTTCTTT
>-|-|TRBJ1-1|TRBV20-1
CSASRGSAEAFF
TGCAGTGCTAGCAGGGGATCCGCTGAAGCTTTCTTT
>-|-|TRBJ1-2|TRBV30
CAWTQNPDYGYTF
TGTGCCTGGACTCAGAACCCGGACTATGGCTACACCTTC
>TRBD2|-|TRBJ2-7|TRBV3-1
CASSPGLAGASYEQYF
TGTGCCAGCAGCCCGGGACTAGCGGGGGCATCCTACGAGCAGTACTTC
>TRBD2|-|TRBJ2-7|TRBV2
CASSDIGGGGYEQYF
TGTGCCAGCAGTGATATCGGCGGGGGTGGCTACGAGCAGTACTTC
>-|-|TRBJ2-1|TRBV5-1
CASSFGGLYNEQFF
TGCGCCAGCAGCTTCGGCGGCCTCTACAATGAGCAGTTCTTC
>TRBD2|-|TRBJ2-5|TRBV5-6
CASSSLAGPETQYF
TGTGCCAGCAGCTCCCTAGCGGGCCCGGAGACCCAGTACTTC
>-|-|TRBJ2-5|TRBV27
CASSSTGQETQYF
TGTGCCAGCAGTTCGACAGGACAAGAGACCCAGTACTTC
>-|-|TRBJ1-2|TRBV27
CASSLMGADNYGYTF
TGTGCCAGCAGTTTGATGGGGGCCGATAACTATGGCTACACCTTC
>-|-|TRBJ2-1|TRBV6-5
CASSYKGAEQFF
TGTGCCAGCAGTTACAAAGGGGCTGAGCAGTTCTTC
>-|-|TRBJ2-1|TRBV15
CATSRERNNEQFF
TGTGCCACCAGCAGAGAGAGGAACAATGAGCAGTTCTTC
>TRBD2|-|TRBJ2-3|TRBV5-4
CASITSGGGTDTQYF
TGTGCCAGCATAACTAGCGGGGGGGGAACAGATACGCAGTATTTT
>-|once|TRBJ1-2|TRBV12-3/TRBV12-4
CASSVPGLLNYGYTF
TGTGCCAGCAGCGTACCGGGACTGCTCAACTATGGCTACACCTTC
>-|-|TRBJ2-3|TRBV19
CASSPGRRNPSTDTQYF
TGTGCCAGTAGCCCGGGACGGAGGAACCCTAGCACAGATACGCAGTATTTT
>TRBD2|-|TRBJ2-3|TRBV5-1
CASSPGTSIYTQYF
TGCGCCAGCAGCCCCGGGACTAGCATTTATACGCAGTATTTT
>TRBD2|-|TRBJ2-3|TRBV5-4
CASSLVLAGVADTQYF
TGTGCCAGCAGCTTGGTTCTAGCGGGAGTGGCAGATACGCAGTATTTT
>-|-|TRBJ2-2|TRBV21-1
CASSKRAGLTGELFF
TGTGCCAGCAGCAAAAGGGCAGGGCTCACCGGGGAGCTGTTTTTT
>-|-|TRBJ2-1|TRBV7-2
CASSLSREGIDEQFF
TGTGCCAGCAGCTTATCCCGTGAGGGGATCGATGAGCAGTTCTTC
>-|-|TRBJ1-6|TRBV19
CASSIGNSPLHF
TGTGCCAGTAGTATCGGGAATTCACCCCTCCACTTT
>TRBD2|-|TRBJ2-1|TRBV5-1
CASSLTAGGGWSYNEQFF
TGCGCCAGCAGCTTGACGGCCGGGGGGGGTTGGTCCTACAATGAGCAGTTCTTC
>-|few|TRBJ1-5|TRBV27
CASSFGPNQPQHF
TGTGCCAGCAGTTTCGGGCCCAATCAGCCCCAGCATTTT
>TRBD2|once|TRBJ2-3|TRBV27
CASKPTTRGITDTQYF
TGTGCCAGCAAACCCACTACGCGGGGGATCACAGATACGCAGTATTTT
>TRBD1|-|TRBJ2-3|TRBV20-1
CSAEPSDRGDPDTQYF
TGCAGTGCGGAACCCTCTGACAGGGGGGACCCAGATACGCAGTATTTT
>TRBD1|-|TRBJ1-2|TRBV12-3/TRBV12-4
CASRDRESNGYTF
TGTGCCAGCAGGGACAGGGAGAGTAATGGCTACACCTTC
>TRBD2|-|TRBJ2-5|TRBV28
CASSLSGDKETQYF
TGTGCCAGCAGTTTAAGCGGGGATAAAGAGACCCAGTACTTC
>-|-|TRBJ1-1|TRBV7-9
CASSLDTYTEAFF
TGTGCCAGCAGCTTAGACACCTACACTGAAGCTTTCTTT
>-|-|TRBJ1-4|TRBV10-3
CAISASGNRRNEKLFF
TGTGCCATCAGTGCATCCGGGAATAGGAGAAATGAAAAACTGTTTTTT
>-|once|TRBJ1-2|TRBV11-2
CASSLGAFYGYTF
TGTGCCAGCAGTCTAGGGGCCTTCTATGGCTACACCTTC
>-|-|TRBJ1-1|TRBV6-6
CASSYGGVENTEAFF
TGTGCCAGCAGTTACGGGGGTGTTGAGAACACTGAAGCTTTCTTT
>-|-|TRBJ2-1|TRBV6-2/TRBV6-3
CASSSYHEQFF
TGTGCCAGCAGTTCGTACCATGAGCAGTTCTTC
>TRBD2|-|TRBJ2-3|TRBV30
CGGGAGAHTDTQYF
TGTGGTGGGGGTGCGGGAGCACACACAGATACGCAGTATTTT
>TRBD1|-|TRBJ1-2|TRBV25-1
CASTGGASGYTF
TGTGCCAGTACAGGGGGCGCATCTGGCTACACCTTC
>-|-|TRBJ2-3|TRBV19
CASSIGPTDTQYF
TGTGCCAGTAGTATAGGGCCCACAGATACGCAGTATTTT
>-|once|TRBJ2-3|TRBV29-1
CSASRDLADTQYF
TGCAGCGCGTCCAGGGATTTGGCAGATACGCAGTATTTT
>-|-|TRBJ1-5|TRBV30
CAWSVGWGRDQPQHF
TGTGCCTGGAGTGTAGGGTGGGGACGCGATCAGCCCCAGCATTTT
>TRBD1|once|TRBJ1-2|TRBV27
CASSSLSRQGGKGYTF
TGTGCCAGCAGTTCCCTCTCCCGACAGGGTGGAAAAGGCTACACCTTC
>-|-|TRBJ2-7|TRBV6-1
CASSEGAVGYF
TGTGCCAGCAGTGAAGGGGCGGTCGGGTACTTC
>-|-|TRBJ1-6|TRBV6-5
CASSYRQGQRNSPLHF
TGTGCCAGCAGTTATAGGCAGGGCCAAAGAAATTCACCCCTCCACTTT
>-|-|TRBJ2-7|TRBV6-6
CASSYSGGRGYEQYF
TGTGCCAGCAGTTACTCTGGGGGACGGGGCTACGAGCAGTACTTC
>-|-|TRBJ1-1|TRBV3-1
CASSQVWDPSTEAFF
TGTGCCAGCAGCCAAGTCTGGGACCCAAGCACTGAAGCTTTCTTT
>-|-|TRBJ1-3|TRBV15
CATSMDYSGNTIYF
TGTGCCACCAGCATGGACTACTCTGGAAACACCATATATTTT
>-|-|TRBJ2-5|TRBV7-2
CASSLLVGGETQYF
TGTGCCAGCAGCTTATTGGTGGGTGGTGAGACCCAGTACTTC
>-|few|TRBJ1-5|TRBV20-1
CSARDGNQPQHF
TGCAGTGCTAGAGACGGTAATCAGCCCCAGCATTTT
>TRBD1|-|TRBJ1-2|TRBV7-2
CASSSTGTGSLTISGYTF
TGTGCCAGCAGCTCGACCGGGACAGGGTCCCTAACTATCTCTGGCTACACCTTC
>TRBD1|-|TRBJ1-4|TRBV7-2
CASSLSPGTGGEKLFF
TGTGCCAGCAGCCTCTCCCCCGGGACAGGCGGGGAAAAACTGTTTTTT
>TRBD1|-|TRBJ2-5|TRBV20-1
CSASPRTGGWETQYF
TGCAGTGCTAGTCCCAGGACAGGGGGTTGGGAGACCCAGTACTTC
>-|-|TRBJ1-2|TRBV30
CAWHRDDYGYTF
TGTGCCTGGCACAGGGACGACTATGGCTACACCTTC
>-|-|TRBJ1-1|TRBV18
CASSSKGTEAFF
TGTGCCAGCTCATCCAAGGGCACTGAAGCTTTCTTT
>-|-|TRBJ1-4|TRBV15
CATSRDSWQIGEKLFF
TGTGCCACCAGCAGAGATTCTTGGCAGATAGGAGAAAAACTGTTTTTT
>TRBD1|-|TRBJ1-4|TRBV19
CASSIGDRATNEKLFF
TGTGCCAGTAGTATTGGGGACAGGGCGACTAATGAAAAACTGTTTTTT
>-|-|TRBJ1-1|TRBV6-5
CASRSTAKNTEAFF
TGTGCCAGCAGATCGACAGCTAAGAACACTGAAGCTTTCTTT
>TRBD2|-|TRBJ2-7|TRBV28
CATMTSGPLWEQYF
TGTGCCACCATGACTAGCGGTCCTCTGTGGGAGCAGTACTTC
>TRBD1|-|TRBJ1-2|TRBV28
CASRDGTGGIGYTF
TGTGCCAGCAGGGACGGTACAGGGGGGATAGGCTACACCTTC
>-|-|TRBJ2-1|TRBV30
CAWSRWNEQFF
TGTGCCTGGAGTAGGTGGAATGAGCAGTTCTTC